The entry below gives a single TCR beta chain sequence along with its context. Antigen specificity is unknown. The V gene's germline CDR1 is SQVTM and CDR2 ANQGSEA. The CDR3 sequence is 18 residues long. The J segment lost 6 bases and the V segment lost 2 bases, leaving 15 bases of the junction unmatched. TCRdb used MiXCR to reprocess the 5' RACE reads, holding one entry per CDR3 protein. The table shows 420,000 or so distinct CDR3 sequences, with less than 20% occurring only once. The donor group consisted entirely of healthy Caucasians. This record belongs to a study of identical twins. Overall study results and limits: Beta out-of-frame sequences showed weaker excess sharing between twins. For out-of-frame alpha sequences shared by twins, low generation probability was in excess. High-abundance cord blood beta clonotypes had fewer insertions; memory repertoires showed none.

Sequencing was done on a sample of naive T cells sorted from blood. The source is a man aged 50 to 60 in good health. This chain uses TRBV29-1 with TRBJ2-1; 11 bases are shared with TRBD2. CDR3 in amino acids: CSVEIAGGPRWLGNEQFF. The CDR3 DNA is TGCAGCGTTGAAATAGCGGGAGGGCCTCGGTGGCTTGGCAATGAGCAGTTCTTC.